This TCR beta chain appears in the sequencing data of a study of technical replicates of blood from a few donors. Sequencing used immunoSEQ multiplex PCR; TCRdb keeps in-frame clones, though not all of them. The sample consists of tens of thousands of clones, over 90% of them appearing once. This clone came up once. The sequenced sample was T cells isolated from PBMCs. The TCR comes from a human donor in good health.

The CDR3 DNA is TGTGCCAGCAGTGAGACGGACAGGGGGCACGAGCAGTACTTC. It encodes CASSETDRGHEQYF. J is TRBJ2-7 and V is TRBV6-1, with TRBD1 matching 11 bases. The CDR3 is made up of 14 amino acids. After removal of 3 bases from V and 5 bases from J, the junction contained 3 bases not matched to a gene. Germline V gene lookup returns CDR1 MNHNS and CDR2 SASEGT.